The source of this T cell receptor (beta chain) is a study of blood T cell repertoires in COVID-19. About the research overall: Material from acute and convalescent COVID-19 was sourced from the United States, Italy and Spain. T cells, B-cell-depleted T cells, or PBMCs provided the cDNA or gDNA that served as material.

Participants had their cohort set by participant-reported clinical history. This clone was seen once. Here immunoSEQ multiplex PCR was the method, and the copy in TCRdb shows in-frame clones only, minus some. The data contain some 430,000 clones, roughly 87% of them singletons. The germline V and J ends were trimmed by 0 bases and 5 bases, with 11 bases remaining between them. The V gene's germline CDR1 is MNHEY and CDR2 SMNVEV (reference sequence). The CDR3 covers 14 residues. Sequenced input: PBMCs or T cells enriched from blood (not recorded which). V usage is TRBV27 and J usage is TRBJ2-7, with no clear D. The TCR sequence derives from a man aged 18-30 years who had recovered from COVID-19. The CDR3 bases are TGTGCCAGCAGTTTATCGCATCTGTCGGACGAGCAGTACTTC. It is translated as CASSLSHLSDEQYF.